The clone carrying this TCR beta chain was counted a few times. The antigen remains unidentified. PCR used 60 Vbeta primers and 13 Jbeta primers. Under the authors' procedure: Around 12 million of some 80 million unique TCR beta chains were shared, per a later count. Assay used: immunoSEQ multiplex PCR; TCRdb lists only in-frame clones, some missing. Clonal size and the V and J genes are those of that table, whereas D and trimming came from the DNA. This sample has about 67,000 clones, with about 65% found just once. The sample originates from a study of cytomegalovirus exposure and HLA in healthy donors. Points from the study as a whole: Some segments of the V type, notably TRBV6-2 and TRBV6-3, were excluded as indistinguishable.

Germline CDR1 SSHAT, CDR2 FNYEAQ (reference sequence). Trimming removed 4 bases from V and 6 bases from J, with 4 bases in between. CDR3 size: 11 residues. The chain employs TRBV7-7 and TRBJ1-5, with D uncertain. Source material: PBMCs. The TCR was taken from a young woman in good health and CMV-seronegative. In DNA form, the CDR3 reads TGTGCCAGCAGCTCCTCTCAGCCCCAGCATTTT. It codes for CASSSSQPQHF. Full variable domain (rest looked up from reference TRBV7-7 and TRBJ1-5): GAGVSQSPRYKVTKRGQDVTLRCDPISSHATLYWYQQALGQGPEFLTYFNYEAQPDKSGLPSDRFSAERPEGSISTLTIQRTEQRDSAMYRCASSSSQPQHFGDGTRLSIL.